This TCR beta chain was recorded in a study of Ad26.COV2.S vaccination and SARS-CoV-2 variants. Across the study: Dosing was one shot or two shots 56 days apart. Study results and limitations: The study found higher spike-specific TCR breadth in vaccine than placebo recipients.

Germline V gene sequence: CDR1 MDHEN, CDR2 SYDVKM. After removal of 4 bases from V and 1 base from J, the junction contained 2 bases not matched to a gene. There are 16 residues in the CDR3. Noted treatment: some 20 received Ad26.COV2.S at low or high dose, single or two shots; 5 received placebo; per-sample allocation not given. After the first vaccine or placebo injection, samples were drawn on day 63. About this clone: Antigen unknown. Additional DNA sequences in this sample encode the identical CDR3.

The protocol was immunoSEQ multiplex PCR, while the TCRdb copy is restricted to in-frame clones and leaves out a portion. Seen here are 440,000 or so clones, less than 95% observed once, and the top ten hold approximately 4.3%. The genes are TRBV28 and TRBJ2-3; 13 nucleotides agree with TRBD2. The clonotype comes from a person between 18 and 60 years old who received the Ad26.COV2.S COVID-19 vaccine or a placebo. The sequenced sample was peripheral blood, obtained in a trial of Ad26.COV2.S vaccine versus placebo. The CDR3: CASSSGLAGGTDTQYF. In DNA, the CDR3 is TGTGCCAGCAGTTCCGGACTAGCGGGGGGCACAGATACGCAGTATTTT.